Presented here are 28 T cell receptor beta chains from one specimen sequenced in a study of response to subunit inactivated influenza vaccine. TCRdb passed the RT-PCR reads through MiXCR, listing each CDR3 protein once. Of about 520,000 distinct CDR3 sequences in the sample, approximately 7.8% were seen once. The starting material was PBMCs from blood, obtained less than 30 months after vaccination. The source is a man aged 50 to 69 who received an inactivated influenza vaccine.

The chain joins TRBV29-1 to TRBJ2-3; 9 nucleotides agree with TRBD2. The V gene's germline CDR1 is SQVTM and CDR2 ANQGSEA. The CDR3 sequence is 12 residues long. With 7 bases clipped from V and 5 bases from J, the junction kept 4 bases outside the gene matches. This CDR3 is CSAPTSGDTQYF. Here the CDR3 DNA reads TGCAGCGCTCCGACTAGCGGAGATACGCAGTATTTT.

The chain couples TRBV12-3 or TRBV12-4 to TRBJ1-1; tentatively, D is TRBD1 (6 bases). This CDR3 is built from 14 residues. V was pared by 3 bases and J by 5 bases, with 13 bases between. CDR3 amino acids: CASSLAHRETEAFF. The CDR3 nucleotides read TGTGCCAGCAGTTTGGCTCACAGGGAAACTGAAGCTTTCTTT.

This clonotype appeared many times. The chain carries TRBV5-1 and TRBJ2-2; 9 bases align to TRBD1. The germline V gene has CDR1 SGHRS and CDR2 YFSETQ. V shed 2 bases, J shed 1 base, and the junction held 6 bases outside the gene matches. This CDR3 is built from 17 residues. CDR3 protein: CASSLPRDRENTGELFF. CDR3 bases: TGCGCCAGCAGCTTACCCCGGGACAGGGAGAACACCGGGGAGCTGTTTTTT.

This clonotype turned up a few times. This rearrangement joins TRBV2 to TRBJ2-5; 9 bases agree with TRBD2. The CDR3 loop spans 18 amino acids. Unmatched junction bases numbered 9, after V lost 1 base and J lost 0 bases. The V gene's germline CDR1 is SNHLY and CDR2 FYNNEI. This CDR3 reads CASSEGRLAGRYQETQYF. The CDR3, as DNA: TGTGCCAGCAGTGAAGGGCGGCTAGCGGGGCGGTACCAAGAGACCCAGTACTTC.

This clonotype occurred many times. Germline and junction disagree at one end, which may indicate a read error. The J gene is TRBJ2-3, the V gene TRBV7-7; D is uncertain. The germline gives CDR1 SSHAT, CDR2 FNYEAQ (reference sequence). The CDR3 sequence is 14 residues long. This CDR3 is CASNRLGDTDTQYF. The DNA of the CDR3 is TGTGCTAGCAATCGGTTAGGTGACACAGATACGCAGTATTTT.

There are many counts of this clonotype. J is TRBJ2-1 and V is TRBV7-8; D is uncertain. Germline V lookup: CDR1 SGHVS, CDR2 FQNEAQ. V gave up 1 base and J gave up 1 base, with 8 bases separating them. The CDR3 extends over 15 amino acids. CDR3 DNA: TGTGCCAGCAGCTTAGATCTGGGATCCTACAATGAGCAGTTCTTC. This encodes CASSLDLGSYNEQFF.

The rearrangement links TRBV11-1 to TRBJ2-1, with 16 positions matching TRBD2. Per germline, CDR1 SGHAT and CDR2 FQDESV (reference sequence). The CDR3 length is 17 residues. V gave up 6 bases and J gave up 7 bases; unmatched junction bases: 9. The CDR3 DNA reads as TGTGCCAGCAGGATGGGACTAGCGGGAGGGCCTGAGAATGAGCAGTTCTTC. It yields the protein CASRMGLAGGPENEQFF.

This clonotype was detected many times. The chain couples TRBV28 to TRBJ2-7; the match to TRBD1 covers 8 bases. Germline lookup yields CDR1 MDHEN and CDR2 SYDVKM. There are 15 residues in the CDR3. Trimming cost V 2 bases and J 0 bases; bases outside gene matches: 3. As DNA, the CDR3 is TGTGCCAGCAGTTTAATGGGACAGGTCTCCTACGAGCAGTACTTC. This gives the protein CASSLMGQVSYEQYF. The entire variable domain, with the rest obtained from reference TRBV28 and TRBJ2-7, is as follows: DVKVTQSSRYLVKRTGEKVFLECVQDMDHENMFWYRQDPGLGLRLIYFSYDVKMKEKGDIPEGYSVSREKKERFSLILESASTNQTSMYLCASSLMGQVSYEQYFGPGTRLTVT.

As DNA, the CDR3 is TGTGCCAGCAGTTTTGGGACTCACAATCAGCCCCAGCATTTT. Translated, it gives CASSFGTHNQPQHF. The V gene is TRBV12-3 or TRBV12-4, the J gene TRBJ1-5, with D tentatively TRBD1 (5 bases). V dropped 3 bases and J dropped 3 bases, with 9 bases sitting between them. The CDR3 is made up of 14 amino acids.

This clonotype was found many times. The chain joins TRBV29-1 to TRBJ2-3; D is unresolved. Trimming shortened V by 4 bases and J by 1 base, and 3 bases separated the two germline ends. This CDR3 comprises 11 residues. Germline-derived CDR1 and CDR2 are SQVTM and ANQGSEA. Here the CDR3 DNA reads TGCAGCGTTGCAGGCACAGATACGCAGTATTTT. Residues: CSVAGTDTQYF.

This clonotype was detected ten times or more. The rearrangement uses TRBV7-2 and TRBJ2-1, with TRBD2 matching 13 bases. The CDR3 sequence is 16 residues long. Germline CDR1 is SGHTA and CDR2 is FQGNSA. The ends lost 3 bases at V and 4 bases at J; junction bases unmatched: 3. The CDR3 DNA reads as TGTGCCAGCAGCTTCGAGGGACTAGCGGGATACAATGAGCAGTTCTTC. Amino acid sequence: CASSFEGLAGYNEQFF.

This clonotype was seen more than once but under ten times. The rearrangement links TRBV20-1 to TRBJ1-1; no clear D. This CDR3 is 12 amino acids long. From germline, CDR1 is DFQATT and CDR2 SNEGSKA (reference sequence). Trimming stripped 3 bases from V and 7 bases from J, with 12 bases between. CDR3 sequence reads: CSASKGNNEAFF. Here the CDR3 DNA reads TGCAGTGCTAGTAAGGGAAATAATGAAGCTTTCTTT.

This clonotype was counted only a few times. The CDR3 nucleotides read TGTGCCAGCAGCCAAGGTCTAGCGGGAGATTTAGATACGCAGTATTTT. As protein: CASSQGLAGDLDTQYF. The chain employs TRBV3-1 and TRBJ2-3; 10 bases are a match to TRBD2. Germline CDR1 is LGHDT and CDR2 is YNNKEL (reference sequence). CDR3 length: 16 residues. The V gene end was trimmed by 1 base and the J gene end by 5 bases; junction bases not matched to a gene: 6.

The rearrangement links TRBV18 to TRBJ2-5; no reliable D call. This CDR3 has 13 residues. Deletions cut 3 bases from V and 2 bases from J, with 7 bases between. CDR1 is KGHSH and CDR2 is LQKENI in the germline V gene. The DNA of the CDR3 is TGTGCCAGCTCACCGCTGGTACAAGAGACCCAGTACTTC. Translated, it gives CASSPLVQETQYF.

V usage is TRBV7-9 and J usage is TRBJ2-1; 12 nucleotides match TRBD2. From germline, CDR1 is SEHNR and CDR2 FQNEAQ (reference sequence). The CDR3 is made up of 15 amino acids. The trim removed 0 bases at V and 10 bases at J, leaving 4 bases unmatched. The DNA of the CDR3 is TGTGCCAGCAGCTTAGCACTAGCGGGAGGAAGCGAGCAGTTCTTC. As protein: CASSLALAGGSEQFF.

There are a few counts of this clonotype. The chain employs TRBV6-5 and TRBJ2-5, with 7 bases fitting TRBD1. This CDR3 is 14 amino acids long. V was pared by 0 bases and J by 4 bases, with 2 bases of the junction left unmatched. CDR1 is MNHEY and CDR2 is SVGAGI in the germline V gene. Here the CDR3 reads CASSYSRDRETQYF. The CDR3 nucleotides are TGTGCCAGCAGTTACTCGAGGGACAGAGAGACCCAGTACTTC.

In the case of this clonotype: A much larger clone sits a single nucleotide away, making a read error possible. The CDR3 carries no conserved terminal phenylalanine or tryptophan, so it likely arises from a read error. The chain joins TRBV5-1 to TRBJ2-1; 8 bases align to TRBD2. This CDR3 region has 14 residues. J gave up 1 base and V 6 bases, and 3 bases lay outside the gene matches. Per germline, CDR1 SGHRS and CDR2 YFSETQ. CDR3 loop: CASNSGTSYNEQFS. CDR3 in DNA: TGCGCCAGCAATAGCGGGACATCCTACAATGAGCAGTTCTCC.

The chain is built from TRBV10-1 and TRBJ2-2, with D possibly being TRBD2 (6 bases). V was cut by 4 bases and J by 1 base, with 10 bases left in between. This CDR3 has 15 amino acids. Germline loops: CDR1 WNHNN, CDR2 SYGVQD (reference sequence). The CDR3, as DNA: TGCGCCAGCAGTGCCGGGACTCGGAACACCGGGGAGCTGTTTTTT. Encoded protein: CASSAGTRNTGELFF.

The gene calls are TRBV20-1 and TRBJ1-5, with a weak D call TRBD1 (6 bases). V was clipped by 5 bases and J by 5 bases, with 22 bases between them. Looked up from germline, CDR1 is DFQATT and CDR2 is SNEGSKA (reference sequence). The CDR3 length is 16 residues. CDR3 region: CSAGATGSGLDQPQHF. The CDR3 DNA reads as TGCAGTGCTGGGGCTACAGGGTCCGGCTTAGATCAGCCCCAGCATTTT.

The J gene is TRBJ2-1, the V gene TRBV27; D is possibly TRBD2 (6 bases). Per germline, CDR1 MNHEY and CDR2 SMNVEV (reference sequence). This CDR3 spans 15 amino acids. V shed 5 bases and J shed 1 base, with 12 bases lying between them. CDR3 DNA sequence: TGTGCCAGCAGTGTACGGGAGTTTTCCTACAATGAGCAGTTCTTC. Its translation: CASSVREFSYNEQFF.

This clonotype was observed a handful of times. This chain joins TRBV20-1 and TRBJ1-1, with 8 bases matching TRBD1. Trimming removed 3 bases from V and 4 bases from J; junction bases left unmatched: 1. The CDR3 contains 12 residues. Per the germline V gene, CDR1 is DFQATT and CDR2 is SNEGSKA (reference sequence). The CDR3: CSARDRATEAFF. Here the CDR3 DNA reads TGCAGTGCTAGGGACAGGGCCACTGAAGCTTTCTTT.

This clonotype has only a few counts. The chain joins TRBV29-1 to TRBJ2-7, with D perhaps matching TRBD1 or TRBD2 (7 bases each). Deletions cut 7 bases from V and 7 bases from J, with 17 bases between. Germline V lookup: CDR1 SQVTM, CDR2 ANQGSEA. This CDR3 has 12 amino acids. CDR3 bases: TGCAGCGCCTGGGAGGGGGCGAATGAGCAGTACTTC. This gives the protein CSAWEGANEQYF.

This clonotype was recorded a few times. This chain links TRBV11-2 with TRBJ2-1, with 11 positions matching TRBD2. The length of the CDR3 is 17 residues. From germline, CDR1 is SGHAT and CDR2 FQNNGV. Trimming removed 0 bases from V and 3 bases from J; junction bases left unmatched: 4. The CDR3: CASSLDLGTSGYNEQFF. For the CDR3, the DNA is TGTGCCAGCAGCTTAGATTTAGGGACTAGCGGCTACAATGAGCAGTTCTTC. Variable domain in full (rest from reference TRBV11-2 and TRBJ2-1): EAGVAQSPRYKIIEKRQSVAFWCNPISGHATLYWYQQILGQGPKLLIQFQNNGVVDDSQLPKDRFSAERLKGVDSTLKIQPAKLEDSAVYLCASSLDLGTSGYNEQFFGPGTRLTVL.

V usage is TRBV6-1 and J usage is TRBJ2-1; D tentatively fits TRBD1 or TRBD2 (5 bases each). CDR1 MNHNS and CDR2 SASEGT come from the germline V gene. Trimming removed 7 bases at V and 0 bases at J, with 13 bases between. This CDR3 spans 15 amino acids. The CDR3 DNA sequence: TGTGCCAGCACCGGGGACGCCAGCTCCTACAATGAGCAGTTCTTC. Its protein product is CASTGDASSYNEQFF.

The table lists this clonotype with a few counts. The CDR3 loop is CASSSGSGGGQSTQYF. The CDR3 DNA reads as TGTGCCAGCAGCTCTGGATCCGGTGGGGGGCAATCTACGCAGTATTTT. The chain carries TRBV5-5 and TRBJ2-3; either TRBD1 or TRBD2 may fit D (6 bases each). The CDR3 spans 16 residues. Trimming stripped 3 bases from V and 8 bases from J, with 22 bases between. Germline loops: CDR1 SGHKS, CDR2 YYEKEE (reference sequence).

This clonotype was detected ten times or more. This chain connects TRBV18 to TRBJ1-1, with D hard to call. Looked up from germline, CDR1 is KGHSH and CDR2 is LQKENI. V lost 2 bases to trimming and J lost 1 base, with 5 bases between them. The CDR3 loop spans 13 amino acids. The CDR3 sequence is CASSPSKNTEAFF. For the CDR3, the DNA is TGTGCCAGCTCACCATCCAAGAACACTGAAGCTTTCTTT.

This sequence joins TRBV7-2 and TRBJ1-4; D is undetermined. The CDR3 has 13 amino acids. V lost 5 bases and J lost 3, with 7 bases in between. Germline values: CDR1 SGHTA, CDR2 FQGNSA. CDR3 in amino acids: CASSVGSNEKLFF. The DNA for the CDR3 is TGTGCCAGCAGCGTAGGGTCTAATGAAAAACTGTTTTTT.

Ten or more counts support this clonotype. The CDR3 protein is CSASLGGAHRTKQPQHF. For the CDR3, the DNA is TGCAGTGCTAGCTTAGGGGGGGCGCACAGGACGAAGCAGCCCCAGCATTTT. The chain uses TRBV20-1 and TRBJ1-5; TRBD1 might be the D (6 bases). Trimming removed 3 bases at V and 7 bases at J, with 25 bases between. Germline assignment: CDR1 DFQATT and CDR2 SNEGSKA (reference sequence). The CDR3 has 17 residues.